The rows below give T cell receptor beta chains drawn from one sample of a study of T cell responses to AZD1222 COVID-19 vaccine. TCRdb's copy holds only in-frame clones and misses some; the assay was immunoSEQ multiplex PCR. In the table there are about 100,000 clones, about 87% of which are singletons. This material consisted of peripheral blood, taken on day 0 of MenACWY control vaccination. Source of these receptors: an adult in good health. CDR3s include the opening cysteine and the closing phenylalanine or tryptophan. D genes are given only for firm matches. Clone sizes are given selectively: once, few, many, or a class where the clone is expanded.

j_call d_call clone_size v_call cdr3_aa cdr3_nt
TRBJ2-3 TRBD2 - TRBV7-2 CASSSPLAGGLDTQYF TGTGCCAGCAGCTCCCCACTAGCGGGGGGGCTAGATACGCAGTATTTT
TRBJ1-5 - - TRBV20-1 CSASRGSNQPQHF TGCAGTGCTAGTAGGGGGAGCAATCAGCCCCAGCATTTT
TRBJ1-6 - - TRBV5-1 CASSLGDGNSPLHF TGCGCCAGCAGCTTGGGGGACGGTAATTCACCCCTCCACTTT
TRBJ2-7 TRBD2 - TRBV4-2 CASSQATSGATYEQYF TGTGCCAGCAGCCAAGCAACTAGCGGGGCCACCTACGAGCAGTACTTC
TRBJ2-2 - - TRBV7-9 CASILAAPGTGELFF TGTGCCAGCATCCTAGCAGCCCCGGGCACCGGGGAGCTGTTTTTT
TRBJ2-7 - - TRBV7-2 CASSASRVDPTYEQYF TGTGCCAGCAGCGCAAGCAGGGTAGACCCTACCTACGAGCAGTACTTC
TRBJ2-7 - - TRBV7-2 CASSLGPSYEQYF TGTGCCAGCAGCTTAGGGCCATCCTACGAGCAGTACTTC
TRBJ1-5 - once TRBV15 CATSRENSNQPQHF TGTGCCACCAGCAGAGAAAACAGCAATCAGCCCCAGCATTTT
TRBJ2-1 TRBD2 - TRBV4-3 CASSPSGTSGYHNEQFF TGCGCCAGCAGCCCCTCCGGGACTAGCGGGTACCACAATGAGCAGTTCTTC
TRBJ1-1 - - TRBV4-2 CASSQDLSGYTEAFF TGTGCCAGCAGCCAAGATTTATCGGGGTACACTGAAGCTTTCTTT
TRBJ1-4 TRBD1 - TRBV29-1 CSVYRGGLEKLFF TGCAGCGTCTACAGGGGGGGGCTTGAAAAACTGTTTTTT
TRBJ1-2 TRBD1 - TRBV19 CASSMGQGTYGYTF TGTGCCAGTAGTATGGGACAGGGCACCTATGGCTACACCTTC
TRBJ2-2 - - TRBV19 CASAKLGTGELFF TGTGCCAGTGCTAAATTGGGAACCGGGGAGCTGTTTTTT
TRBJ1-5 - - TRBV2 CASTEGFQPQHF TGTGCCAGCACAGAGGGATTCCAGCCCCAGCATTTT
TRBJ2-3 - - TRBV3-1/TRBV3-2 CASSQPLKGGADTQYF TGTGCCAGCAGCCAACCCCTAAAGGGTGGGGCAGATACGCAGTATTTT
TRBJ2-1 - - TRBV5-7 CARPPGQGLNSNEQFF TGTGCCAGACCCCCGGGGCAGGGATTGAATAGTAATGAGCAGTTCTTC
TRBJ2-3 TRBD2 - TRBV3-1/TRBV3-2 CASSPIAGGTDTQYF TGTGCCAGCAGCCCCATAGCGGGGGGGACAGATACGCAGTATTTT
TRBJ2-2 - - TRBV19 CASQGRDTGELFF TGTGCCTCTCAGGGCCGGGACACCGGGGAGCTGTTTTTT
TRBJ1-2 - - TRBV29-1 CSVGGGANGYTF TGCAGCGTTGGGGGAGGGGCTAATGGCTACACCTTC
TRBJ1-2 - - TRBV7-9 CASSPFFNYGYTF TGTGCCAGCAGCCCCTTCTTCAACTATGGCTACACCTTC
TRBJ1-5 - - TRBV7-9 CASSSGTSHQPQHF TGTGCCAGCAGCTCCGGGACATCACATCAGCCCCAGCATTTT
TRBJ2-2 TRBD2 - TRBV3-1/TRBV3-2 CASSFSGTGELFF TGTGCCAGCAGCTTTAGCGGGACAGGGGAGCTGTTTTTT
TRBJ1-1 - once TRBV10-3 CAISVTTALRTEAFF TGTGCCATCAGTGTGACGACAGCATTACGGACTGAAGCTTTCTTT